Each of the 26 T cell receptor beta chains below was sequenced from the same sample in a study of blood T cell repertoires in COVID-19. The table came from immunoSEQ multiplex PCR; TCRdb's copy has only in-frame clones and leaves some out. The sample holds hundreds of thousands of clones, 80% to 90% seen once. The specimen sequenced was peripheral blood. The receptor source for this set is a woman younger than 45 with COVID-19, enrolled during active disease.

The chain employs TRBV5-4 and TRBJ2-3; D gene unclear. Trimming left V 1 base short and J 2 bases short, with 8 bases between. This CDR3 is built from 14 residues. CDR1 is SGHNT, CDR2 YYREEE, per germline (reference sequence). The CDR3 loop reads CASSLSPYTDTQYF. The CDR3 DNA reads TGTGCCAGCAGCTTGTCCCCGTACACAGATACGCAGTATTTT.

CDR3 sequence: CATSTGNSNQPQHF. CDR3 coding DNA: TGTGCCACCAGCACGGGGAATAGCAATCAGCCCCAGCATTTT. The rearrangement joins TRBV15 to TRBJ1-5, with D hard to call. Germline V CDR1 and CDR2: LNHNV, YYDKDF (reference sequence). V lost 4 bases to trimming and J lost 0 bases, with 7 bases between them. The CDR3 totals 14 residues.

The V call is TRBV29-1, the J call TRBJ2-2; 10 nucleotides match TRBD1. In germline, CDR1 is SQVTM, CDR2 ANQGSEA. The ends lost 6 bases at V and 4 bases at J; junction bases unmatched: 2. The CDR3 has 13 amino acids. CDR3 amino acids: CSVTGGLTGELFF. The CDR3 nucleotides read TGCAGCGTGACAGGGGGCCTCACCGGGGAGCTGTTTTTT.

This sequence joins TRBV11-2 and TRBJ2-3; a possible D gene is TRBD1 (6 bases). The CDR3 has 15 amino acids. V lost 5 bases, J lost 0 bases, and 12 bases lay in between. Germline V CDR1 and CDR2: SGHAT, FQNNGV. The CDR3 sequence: CASSAQGSSTDTQYF. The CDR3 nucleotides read TGTGCCAGCAGCGCTCAGGGGTCTAGCACAGATACGCAGTATTTT.

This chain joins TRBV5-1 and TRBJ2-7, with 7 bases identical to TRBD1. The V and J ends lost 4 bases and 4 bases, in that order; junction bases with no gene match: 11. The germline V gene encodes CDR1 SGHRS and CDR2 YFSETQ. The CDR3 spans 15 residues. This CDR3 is CASSARDSSVYEQYF. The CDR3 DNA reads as TGCGCCAGCAGCGCACGGGACAGCTCCGTATACGAGCAGTACTTC.

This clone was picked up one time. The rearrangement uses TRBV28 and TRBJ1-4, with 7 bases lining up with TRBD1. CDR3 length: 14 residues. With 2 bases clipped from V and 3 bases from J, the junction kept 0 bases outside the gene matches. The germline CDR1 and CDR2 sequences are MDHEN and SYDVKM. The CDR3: CASSLGTANEKLFF. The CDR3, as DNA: TGTGCCAGCAGTTTAGGGACAGCTAATGAAAAACTGTTTTTT.

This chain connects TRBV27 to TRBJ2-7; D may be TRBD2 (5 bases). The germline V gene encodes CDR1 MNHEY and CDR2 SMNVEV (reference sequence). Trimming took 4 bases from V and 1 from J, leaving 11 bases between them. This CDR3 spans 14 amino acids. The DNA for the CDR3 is TGTGCCAGCAGTTACGGGATGGGGTCCTACGAGCAGTACTTC. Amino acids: CASSYGMGSYEQYF.

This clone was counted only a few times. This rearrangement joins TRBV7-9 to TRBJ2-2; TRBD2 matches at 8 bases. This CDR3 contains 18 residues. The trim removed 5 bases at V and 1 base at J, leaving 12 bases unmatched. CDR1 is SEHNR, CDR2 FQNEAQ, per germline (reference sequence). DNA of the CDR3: TGTGCCAGCAGCACCTCTCCAATCGGGAGGGAGAACACCGGGGAGCTGTTTTTT. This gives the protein CASSTSPIGRENTGELFF.

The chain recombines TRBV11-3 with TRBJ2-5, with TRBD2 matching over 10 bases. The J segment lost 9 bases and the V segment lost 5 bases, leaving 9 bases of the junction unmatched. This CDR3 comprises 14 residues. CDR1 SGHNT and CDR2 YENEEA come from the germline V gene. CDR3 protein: CASSRTSGNMAQYF. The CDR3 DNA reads TGTGCCAGCAGCCGGACTAGCGGTAATATGGCCCAGTACTTC.

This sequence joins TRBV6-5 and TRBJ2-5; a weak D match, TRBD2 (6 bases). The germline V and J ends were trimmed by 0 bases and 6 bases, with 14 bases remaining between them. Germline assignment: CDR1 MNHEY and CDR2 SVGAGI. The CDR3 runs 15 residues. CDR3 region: CASSYSIGRGKTQYF. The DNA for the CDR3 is TGTGCCAGCAGTTACTCGATTGGGCGGGGAAAGACCCAGTACTTC.

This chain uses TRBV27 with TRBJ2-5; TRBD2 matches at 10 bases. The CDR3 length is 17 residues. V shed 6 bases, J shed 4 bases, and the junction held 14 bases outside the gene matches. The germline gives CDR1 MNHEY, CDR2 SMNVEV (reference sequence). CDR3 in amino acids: CASSPLPNSGRRETQYF. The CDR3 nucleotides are TGTGCCAGCAGCCCACTACCAAATAGCGGGAGGAGAGAGACCCAGTACTTC.

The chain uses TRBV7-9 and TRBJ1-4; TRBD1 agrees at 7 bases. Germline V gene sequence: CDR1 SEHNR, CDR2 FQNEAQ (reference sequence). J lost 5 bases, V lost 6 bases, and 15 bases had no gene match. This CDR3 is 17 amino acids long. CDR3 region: CASSTFSLRDSNEKLFF. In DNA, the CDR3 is TGTGCCAGCAGTACTTTTTCTCTCCGGGACAGCAATGAAAAACTGTTTTTT.

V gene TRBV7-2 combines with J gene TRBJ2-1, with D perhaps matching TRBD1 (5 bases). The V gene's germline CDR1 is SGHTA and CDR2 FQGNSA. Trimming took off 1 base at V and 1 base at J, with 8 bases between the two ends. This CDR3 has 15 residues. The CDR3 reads CASSLEGKSYNEQFF. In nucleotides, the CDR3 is TGTGCCAGCAGCTTAGAGGGGAAGTCCTACAATGAGCAGTTCTTC.

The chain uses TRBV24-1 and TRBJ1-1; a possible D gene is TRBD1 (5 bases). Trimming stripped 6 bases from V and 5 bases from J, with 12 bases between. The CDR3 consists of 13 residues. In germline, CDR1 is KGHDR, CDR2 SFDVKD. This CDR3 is CATSLAGGTEAFF. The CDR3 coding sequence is TGTGCCACCAGTCTGGCGGGGGGAACTGAAGCTTTCTTT.

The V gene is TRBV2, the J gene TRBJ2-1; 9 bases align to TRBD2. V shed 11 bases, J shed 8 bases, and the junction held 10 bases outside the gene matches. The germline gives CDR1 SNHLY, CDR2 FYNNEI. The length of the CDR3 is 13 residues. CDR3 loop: CAGGGRAGYEQFF. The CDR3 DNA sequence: TGTGCCGGAGGCGGGAGGGCCGGCTATGAGCAGTTCTTC.

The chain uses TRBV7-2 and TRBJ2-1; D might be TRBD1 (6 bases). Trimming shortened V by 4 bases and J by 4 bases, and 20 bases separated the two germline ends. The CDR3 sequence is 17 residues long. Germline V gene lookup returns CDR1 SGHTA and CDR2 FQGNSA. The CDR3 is CASSSPEAGANYNEQFF. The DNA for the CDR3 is TGTGCCAGCAGCTCTCCCGAGGCAGGGGCGAATTACAATGAGCAGTTCTTC. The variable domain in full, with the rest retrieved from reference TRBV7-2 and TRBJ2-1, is GAGVSQSPSNKVTEKGKDVELRCDPISGHTALYWYRQSLGQGLEFLIYFQGNSAPDKSGLPSDRFSAERTGGSVSTLTIQRTQQEDSAVYLCASSSPEAGANYNEQFFGPGTRLTVL.

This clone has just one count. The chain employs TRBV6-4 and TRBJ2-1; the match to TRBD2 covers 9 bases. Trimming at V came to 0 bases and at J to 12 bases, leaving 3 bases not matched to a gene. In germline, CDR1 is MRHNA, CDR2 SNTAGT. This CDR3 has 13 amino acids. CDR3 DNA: TGTGCCAGCAGTGACTCGGGAGCGGGAGGGCAGTTCTTC. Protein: CASSDSGAGGQFF.

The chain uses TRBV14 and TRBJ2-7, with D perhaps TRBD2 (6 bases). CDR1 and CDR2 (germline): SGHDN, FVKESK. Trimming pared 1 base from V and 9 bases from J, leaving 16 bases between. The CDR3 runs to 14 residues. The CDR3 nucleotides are TGTGCCAGCAGCCAAGCATCGTCGGGAGCGTGGCAGTACTTC. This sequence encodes CASSQASSGAWQYF.

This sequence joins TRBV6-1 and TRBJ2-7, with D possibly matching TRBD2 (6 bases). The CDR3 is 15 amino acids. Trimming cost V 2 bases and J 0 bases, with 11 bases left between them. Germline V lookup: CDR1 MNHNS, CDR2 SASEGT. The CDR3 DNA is TGTGCCAGCAGTGAAAACGGCGGGGACTCCTACGAGCAGTACTTC. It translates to CASSENGGDSYEQYF.

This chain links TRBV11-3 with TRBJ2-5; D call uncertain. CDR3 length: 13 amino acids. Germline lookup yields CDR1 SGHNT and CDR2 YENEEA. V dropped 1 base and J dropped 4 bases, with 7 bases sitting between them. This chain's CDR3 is CASSLVAAETQYF. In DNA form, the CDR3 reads TGTGCCAGCAGCTTAGTGGCGGCAGAGACCCAGTACTTC.

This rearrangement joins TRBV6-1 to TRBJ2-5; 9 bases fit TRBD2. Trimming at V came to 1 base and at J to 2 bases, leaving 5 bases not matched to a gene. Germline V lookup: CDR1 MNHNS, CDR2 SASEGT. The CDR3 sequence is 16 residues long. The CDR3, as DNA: TGTGCCAGCAGTGAAGGGCTAGCGGGGATACAAGAGACCCAGTACTTC. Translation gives CASSEGLAGIQETQYF.

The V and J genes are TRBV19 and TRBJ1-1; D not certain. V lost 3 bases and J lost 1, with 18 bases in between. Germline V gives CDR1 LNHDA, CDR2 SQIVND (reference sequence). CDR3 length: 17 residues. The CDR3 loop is CASSILFRRRGNTEAFF. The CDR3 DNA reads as TGTGCCAGTAGTATTTTATTTCGGAGGCGGGGGAACACTGAAGCTTTCTTT.

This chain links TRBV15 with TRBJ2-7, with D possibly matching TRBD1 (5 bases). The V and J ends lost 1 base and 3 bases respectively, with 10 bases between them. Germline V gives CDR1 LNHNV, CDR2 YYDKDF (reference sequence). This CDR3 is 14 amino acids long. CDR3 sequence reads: CATSRAGQFYEQYF. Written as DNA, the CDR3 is TGTGCCACCAGCAGAGCAGGACAATTCTACGAGCAGTACTTC.

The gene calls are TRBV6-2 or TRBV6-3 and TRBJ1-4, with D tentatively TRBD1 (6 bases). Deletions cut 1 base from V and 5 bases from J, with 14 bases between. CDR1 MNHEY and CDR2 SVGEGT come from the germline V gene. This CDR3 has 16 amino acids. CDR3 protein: CASSYLPDRENEKLFF. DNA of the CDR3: TGTGCCAGCAGTTACTTGCCGGACAGAGAGAATGAAAAACTGTTTTTT.

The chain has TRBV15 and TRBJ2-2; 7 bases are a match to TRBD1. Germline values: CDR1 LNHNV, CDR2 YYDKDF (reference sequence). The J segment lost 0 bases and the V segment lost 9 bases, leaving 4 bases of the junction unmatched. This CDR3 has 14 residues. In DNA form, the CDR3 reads TGTGCCACTAGCCAGGGGGCGAACACCGGGGAGCTGTTTTTT. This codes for CATSQGANTGELFF.

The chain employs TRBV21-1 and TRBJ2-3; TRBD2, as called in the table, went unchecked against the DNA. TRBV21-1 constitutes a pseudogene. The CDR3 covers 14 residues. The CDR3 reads CASRGGDGTDTQYF. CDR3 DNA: TGTGCCAGCAGGGGGGGAGACGGAACAGATACGCAGTATTTT.